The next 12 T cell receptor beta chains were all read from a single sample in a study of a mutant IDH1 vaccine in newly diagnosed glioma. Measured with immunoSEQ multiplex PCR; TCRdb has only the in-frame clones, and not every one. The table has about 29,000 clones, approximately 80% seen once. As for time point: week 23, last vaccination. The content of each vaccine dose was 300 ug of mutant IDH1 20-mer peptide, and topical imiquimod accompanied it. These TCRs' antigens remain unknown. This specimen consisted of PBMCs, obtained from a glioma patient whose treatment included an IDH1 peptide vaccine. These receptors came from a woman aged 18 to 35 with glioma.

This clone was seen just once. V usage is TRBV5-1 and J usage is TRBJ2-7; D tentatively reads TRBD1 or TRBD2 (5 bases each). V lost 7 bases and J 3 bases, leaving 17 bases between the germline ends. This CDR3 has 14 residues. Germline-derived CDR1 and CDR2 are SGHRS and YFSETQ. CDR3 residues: CASGMGVEDYEQYF. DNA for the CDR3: TGCGCCAGCGGCATGGGGGTCGAGGACTACGAGCAGTACTTC.

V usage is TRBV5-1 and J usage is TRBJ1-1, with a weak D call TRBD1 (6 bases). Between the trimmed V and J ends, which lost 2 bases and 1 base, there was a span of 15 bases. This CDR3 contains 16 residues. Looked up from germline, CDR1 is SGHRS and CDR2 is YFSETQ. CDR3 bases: TGCGCCAGCAGCTTAGGGGGGGGGCTTACGAACACTGAAGCTTTCTTT. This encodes CASSLGGGLTNTEAFF.

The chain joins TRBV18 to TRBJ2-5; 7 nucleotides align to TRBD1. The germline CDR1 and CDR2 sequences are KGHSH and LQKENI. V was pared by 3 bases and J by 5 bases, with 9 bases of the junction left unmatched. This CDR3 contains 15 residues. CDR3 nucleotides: TGTGCCAGCTCACCTTCCAACAGGGGTAGGGAGACCCAGTACTTC. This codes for CASSPSNRGRETQYF.

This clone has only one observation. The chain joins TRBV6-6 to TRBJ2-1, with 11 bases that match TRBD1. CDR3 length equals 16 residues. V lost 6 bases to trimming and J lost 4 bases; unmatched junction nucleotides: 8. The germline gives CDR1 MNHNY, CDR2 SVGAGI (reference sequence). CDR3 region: CASSPPGTGGYNEQFF. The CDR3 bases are TGTGCCAGCAGCCCTCCCGGGACAGGGGGATACAATGAGCAGTTCTTC.

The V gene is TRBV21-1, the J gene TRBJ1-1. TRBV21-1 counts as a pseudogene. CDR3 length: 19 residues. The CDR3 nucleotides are TGTGCCAGCAGCATTTTTGACCCGAAGAGGGGAGGGGCTGGCCTTGAAGCTTTCTTT. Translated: CASSIFDPKRGGAGLEAFF.

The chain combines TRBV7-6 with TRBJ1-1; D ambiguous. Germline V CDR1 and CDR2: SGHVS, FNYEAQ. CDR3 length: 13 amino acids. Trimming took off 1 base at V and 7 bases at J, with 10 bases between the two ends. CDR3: CASSLGEGGEAFF. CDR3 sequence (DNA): TGTGCCAGCAGCTTAGGGGAGGGTGGTGAAGCTTTCTTT.

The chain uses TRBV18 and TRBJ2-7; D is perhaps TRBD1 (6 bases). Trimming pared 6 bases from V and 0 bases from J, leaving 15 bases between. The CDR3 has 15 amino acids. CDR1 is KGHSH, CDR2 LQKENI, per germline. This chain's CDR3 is CASSRDIGFSYEQYF. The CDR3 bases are TGTGCCAGCTCCCGGGACATCGGGTTCTCCTACGAGCAGTACTTC. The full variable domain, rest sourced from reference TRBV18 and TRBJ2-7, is NAGVMQNPRHLVRRRGQEARLRCSPMKGHSHVYWYRQLPEEGLKFMVYLQKENIIDESGMPKERFSAEFPKEGPSILRIQQVVRGDSAAYFCASSRDIGFSYEQYFGPGTRLTVT.

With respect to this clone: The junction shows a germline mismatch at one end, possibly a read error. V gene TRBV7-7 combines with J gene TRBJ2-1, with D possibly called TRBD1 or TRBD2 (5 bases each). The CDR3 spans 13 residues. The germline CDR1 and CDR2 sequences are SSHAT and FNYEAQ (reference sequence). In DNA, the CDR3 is TGTGCTAGCAGCTTAGCGCAGGGAAATGAGCAGTTCTTC. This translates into CASSLAQGNEQFF.

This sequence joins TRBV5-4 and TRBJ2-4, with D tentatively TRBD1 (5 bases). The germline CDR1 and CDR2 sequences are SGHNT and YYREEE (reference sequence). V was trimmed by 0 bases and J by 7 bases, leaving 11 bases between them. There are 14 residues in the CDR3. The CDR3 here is CASSLGIGANIQYF. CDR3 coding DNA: TGTGCCAGCAGCTTGGGGATAGGGGCTAACATTCAGTACTTC.

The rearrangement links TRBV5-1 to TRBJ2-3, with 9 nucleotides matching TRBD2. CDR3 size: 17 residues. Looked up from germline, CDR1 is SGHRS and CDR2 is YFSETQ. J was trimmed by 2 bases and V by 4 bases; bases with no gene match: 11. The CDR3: CASSTGDGGRATDTQYF. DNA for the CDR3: TGCGCCAGCAGCACTGGGGATGGCGGGAGGGCCACAGATACGCAGTATTTT.

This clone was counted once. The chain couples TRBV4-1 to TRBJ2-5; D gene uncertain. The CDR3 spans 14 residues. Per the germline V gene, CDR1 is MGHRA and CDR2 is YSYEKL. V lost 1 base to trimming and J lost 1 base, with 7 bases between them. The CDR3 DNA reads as TGCGCCAGCAGCCAAGTCCCGGGCCAAGAGACCCAGTACTTC. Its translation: CASSQVPGQETQYF.

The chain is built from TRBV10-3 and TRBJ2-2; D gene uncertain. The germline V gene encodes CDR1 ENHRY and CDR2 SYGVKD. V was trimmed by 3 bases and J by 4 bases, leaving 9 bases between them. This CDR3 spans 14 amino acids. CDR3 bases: TGTGCCATCAGTGAACGGCCTGGCACCGGGGAGCTGTTTTTT. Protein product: CAISERPGTGELFF.